This T cell receptor (beta chain) was identified in a study of molecular identifiers for immune sequencing clone quantification. The CDR3 totals 14 residues. Germline CDR1 and CDR2: SGHVS and FNYEAQ. V shed 3 bases and J 3 bases; nucleotides not matched to a gene: 4. TCRdb fed the PCR reads into MiXCR, producing one record per CDR3 protein. There are some 100,000 distinct CDR3 sequences in the sample; roughly a third occur only once, and around 3.9% lies in the top ten. This TCR derives from a human donor in good health. Some libraries in this study had Jurkat cell RNA spiked in. The rearrangement links TRBV7-6 to TRBJ2-5, with 7 bases matching TRBD2. Sequenced material: naive CD8+ T cells from blood, with Jurkat cell RNA spiked in. Stated subset: FACS-sorted CD8+CD4-CCR7+CD45RA+ naive T cells. CDR3 in amino acids: CASSFSGPEETQYF. As DNA, the CDR3 is TGTGCCAGCAGCTTTAGCGGGCCTGAAGAGACCCAGTACTTC.